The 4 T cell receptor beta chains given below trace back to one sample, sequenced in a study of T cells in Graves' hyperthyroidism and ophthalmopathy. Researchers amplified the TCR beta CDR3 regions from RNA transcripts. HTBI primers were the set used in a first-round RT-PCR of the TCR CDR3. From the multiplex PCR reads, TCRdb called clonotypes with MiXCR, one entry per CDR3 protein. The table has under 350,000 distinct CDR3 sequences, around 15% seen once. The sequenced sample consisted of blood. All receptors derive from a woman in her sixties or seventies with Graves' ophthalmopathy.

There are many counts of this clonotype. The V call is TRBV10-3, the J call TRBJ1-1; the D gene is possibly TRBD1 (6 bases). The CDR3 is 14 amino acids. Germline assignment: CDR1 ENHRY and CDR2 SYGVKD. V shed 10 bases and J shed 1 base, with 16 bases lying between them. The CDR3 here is CATALDRKNTEAFF. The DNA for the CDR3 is TGTGCCACCGCATTAGACAGGAAGAACACTGAAGCTTTCTTT.

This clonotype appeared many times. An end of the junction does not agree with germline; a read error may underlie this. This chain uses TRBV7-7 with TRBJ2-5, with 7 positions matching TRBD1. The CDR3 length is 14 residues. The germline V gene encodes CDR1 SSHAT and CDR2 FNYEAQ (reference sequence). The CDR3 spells CASSRTGIVETQYF. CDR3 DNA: TGTGCTAGCAGCCGGACAGGAATAGTGGAGACCCAGTACTTC. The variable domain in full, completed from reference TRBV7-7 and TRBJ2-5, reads GAGVSQSPRYKVTKRGQDVTLRCDPISSHATLYWYQQALGQGPEFLTYFNYEAQPDKSGLPSDRFSAERPEGSISTLTIQRTEQRDSAMYRCASSRTGIVETQYFGPGTRLLVL.

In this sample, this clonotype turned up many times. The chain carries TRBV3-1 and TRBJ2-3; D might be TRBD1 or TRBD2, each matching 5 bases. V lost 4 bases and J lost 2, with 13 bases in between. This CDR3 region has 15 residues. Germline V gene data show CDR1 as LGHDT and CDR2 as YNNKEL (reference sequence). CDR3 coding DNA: TGTGCCAGCAGCCCGGGGACGCTAGTCACAGATACGCAGTATTTT. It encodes CASSPGTLVTDTQYF.

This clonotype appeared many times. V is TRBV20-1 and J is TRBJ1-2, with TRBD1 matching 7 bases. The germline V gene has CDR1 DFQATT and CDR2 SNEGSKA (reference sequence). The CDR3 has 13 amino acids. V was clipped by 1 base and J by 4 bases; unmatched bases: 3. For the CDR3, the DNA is TGCAGTGCTAGAGTCCAGGGGGGCTATGGCTACACCTTC. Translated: CSARVQGGYGYTF.